Described below is a single TCR beta chain sequence and its context. Other DNA sequences of this sample code for an identical CDR3. The record originates from a study of beta chain features in type 1 diabetes. Germline CDR1 is GTSNPN and CDR2 is SVGIG (reference sequence). V shed 3 bases and J shed 1 base, with 7 bases lying between them. CDR3 length: 13 amino acids. Reverse transcription of all isolated RNA meant that expressed TCRB transcripts were sequenced. Generated by immunoSEQ multiplex PCR, the TCRdb table keeps only in-frame clones and is missing some. This sample has 450,000 to 600,000 clones, with around 28% found just once.

The sequencing input was naive CD4+ T cells from blood. The sequence derives from a man younger than 35 in good health. The chain has TRBV30 and TRBJ1-3; maybe TRBD1 (5 bases). CDR3 DNA: TGTGCCTGGAGCGGACAATCTGGAAACACCATATATTTT. This sequence encodes CAWSGQSGNTIYF.